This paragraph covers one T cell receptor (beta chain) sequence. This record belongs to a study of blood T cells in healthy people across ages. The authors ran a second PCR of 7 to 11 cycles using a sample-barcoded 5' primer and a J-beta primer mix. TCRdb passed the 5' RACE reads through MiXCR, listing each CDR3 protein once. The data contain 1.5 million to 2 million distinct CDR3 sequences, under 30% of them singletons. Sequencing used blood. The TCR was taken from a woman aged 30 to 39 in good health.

For the CDR3, the DNA is TGTGCCAGCAGTTTATGGCAGGGAATGAATGCGGGGAATCAGCCCCAGCATTTT. Protein sequence: CASSLWQGMNAGNQPQHF. This chain uses TRBV28 with TRBJ1-5, with a tentative D call TRBD1 (5 bases). Germline assignment: CDR1 MDHEN and CDR2 SYDVKM. The V end was cut by 0 bases, the J end by 4 bases, with 19 bases between. This CDR3 spans 18 amino acids.